The present entry profiles one T cell receptor beta chain with its context. Its antigen is not identified. The sample originates from a study of blood T cells in healthy people across ages. Study observations and caveats: Naive T cell percentage showed a strong correlation with the diversity of TCR beta. While age rose, TCR beta diversity per million T cells dropped in a roughly linear way.

Then a second PCR, running about 6 to 12 cycles, was carried out with a sample-barcoded 5' primer and a J-beta primer mix. TCRdb re-called the 5' RACE reads through MiXCR, storing one row per CDR3 protein. The sample lists hundreds of thousands of distinct CDR3 sequences, 20% to 25% occurring once. The sample comprised blood. This receptor was taken from a man between 65 and 85 years old in good health.

CDR3 nucleotides: TGTGCCAGCAGCTGGGGGACCACAGATACGCAGTATTTT. This codes for CASSWGTTDTQYF. The genes are TRBV5-5 and TRBJ2-3; TRBD1 or TRBD2 may be the D gene (5 bases each). The germline CDR1 and CDR2 sequences are SGHKS and YYEKEE (reference sequence). Trimming removed 3 bases from V and 2 bases from J, with 7 bases in between. This CDR3 contains 13 residues.